This T cell receptor beta chain emerged from a study of T cells in Graves' hyperthyroidism and ophthalmopathy. Lactation, pregnancy, other autoimmune disease or uncontrolled infection led to exclusion of patients. RNA transcripts gave rise to amplified TCR beta CDR3 regions. Using the HTBI primer set, a first-round RT-PCR was run on the TCR CDR3. From the multiplex PCR reads, TCRdb called clonotypes with MiXCR, one entry per CDR3 protein. The table shows under 750,000 distinct CDR3 sequences, with around a sixth occurring only once. This clonotype was seen at least ten times. Looked up from germline, CDR1 is MNHNS and CDR2 is SASEGT. J gave up 0 bases and V 0 bases, and 7 bases lay outside the gene matches. This CDR3 is built from 17 residues.

What was sequenced was blood. V and J are TRBV6-1 and TRBJ1-2; TRBD1 aligns across 7 bases. This sequence originates from a woman in her forties or fifties with Graves' hyperthyroidism that later progressed to Graves' ophthalmopathy. CDR3: CASSEATGFKANYGYTF. Written as DNA, the CDR3 is TGTGCCAGCAGTGAAGCGACAGGGTTTAAAGCTAACTATGGCTACACCTTC.